The clone carrying this T cell receptor beta chain was observed once. Its antigen is undetermined. Trimming took 3 bases from V and 0 from J, leaving 14 bases between them. The CDR3 covers 16 residues. Per the germline V gene, CDR1 is KGHSH and CDR2 is LQKENI. The PCR had 60 Vbeta and 13 Jbeta primers. Repertoires were generated with immunoSEQ multiplex PCR, while TCRdb's copy carries only in-frame clones and drops some. The table shows about 200,000 clones, with roughly 80% occurring only once. The sample belongs to a study of cytomegalovirus exposure and HLA in healthy donors. Study-level points and caveats: The listing of 150 or so TCR beta chains classed them as cytomegalovirus-associated. An analysis done earlier found most TCR beta V segments productive about 87% or about 30% of the time.

This receptor was obtained from a woman under 30 in good health and CMV-seronegative. V and J are TRBV18 and TRBJ1-1; maybe TRBD1 (6 bases). Source material: PBMCs. The CDR3 here is CASSPFGQSMNTEAFF. CDR3 in DNA: TGTGCCAGCTCACCTTTTGGACAGTCTATGAACACTGAAGCTTTCTTT.